This T cell receptor (beta chain) was found in a study of blood T cell repertoires in COVID-19. The CDR3 is 14 amino acids. Deletions cut 4 bases from V and 7 bases from J, with 17 bases between. Looked up from germline, CDR1 is SGHRS and CDR2 is YFSETQ. Data came from immunoSEQ multiplex PCR; TCRdb stores just in-frame clones and leaves some out. The profile shows tens of thousands of clones, 75% to 85% of them singletons. This clone turned up a few times. The clonotype comes from a man older than 75 with COVID-19, enrolled during active disease. The material sequenced was peripheral blood. The chain employs TRBV5-1 and TRBJ1-2, with D possibly TRBD1 on 6 matching bases. The CDR3 DNA reads as TGCGCCAGCAGCGAATCGGATACAGGGCGTGGCTACACCTTC. Its protein is CASSESDTGRGYTF.